Each of the 24 T cell receptor beta chains below was sequenced from the same sample in a study of technical replicates of blood from a few donors. This table comes from immunoSEQ multiplex PCR, and its TCRdb copy is limited to in-frame clones, with some not included. The sample records almost 70,000 clones, about 89% being singletons. Material for sequencing was PBMCs. These receptors were collected from a human donor in good health. Some clones in this sample may be carry-over from other donors' samples.

The J gene is TRBJ2-5, the V gene TRBV5-1, with no clear D. This CDR3 spans 15 amino acids. Trimming removed 4 bases from V and 1 base from J, with 14 bases in between. Per germline, CDR1 SGHRS and CDR2 YFSETQ. This chain's CDR3 is CASSAQVTSQETQYF. DNA of the CDR3: TGCGCCAGCAGCGCTCAGGTCACATCCCAAGAGACCCAGTACTTC.

V usage is TRBV6-1 and J usage is TRBJ2-5, with D tentatively TRBD1 (6 bases). V shed 8 bases and J shed 5 bases, with 21 bases lying between them. This CDR3 has 15 residues. The germline V gene has CDR1 MNHNS and CDR2 SASEGT. DNA of the CDR3: TGTGCCAGCCAAAGACAGGCCCAGTCTTGGGAGACCCAGTACTTC. Translation: CASQRQAQSWETQYF.

The chain carries TRBV5-1 and TRBJ2-3; D perhaps matches TRBD2 (5 bases). Germline V gene data show CDR1 as SGHRS and CDR2 as YFSETQ. Trimming took off 2 bases at V and 1 base at J, with 17 bases between the two ends. The length of the CDR3 is 17 residues. The CDR3 reads CASSLGGPRTGTDTQYF. The CDR3 region has the DNA TGCGCCAGCAGCTTAGGAGGTCCGCGGACTGGCACAGATACGCAGTATTTT. Full variable domain (remainder filled in from reference TRBV5-1 and TRBJ2-3): KAGVTQTPRYLIKTRGQQVTLSCSPISGHRSVSWYQQTPGQGLQFLFEYFSETQRNKGNFPGRFSGRQFSNSRSEMNVSTLELGDSALYLCASSLGGPRTGTDTQYFGPGTRLTVL.

The V and J genes are TRBV15 and TRBJ1-2; D gene uncertain. Germline CDR1 reads LNHNV; CDR2 reads YYDKDF (reference sequence). This CDR3 has 13 amino acids. Between the trimmed V and J ends, which lost 0 bases and 5 bases, there was a span of 7 bases. CDR3 sequence reads: CATSRDPGYGYTF. The CDR3 coding sequence is TGTGCCACCAGCAGAGATCCGGGTTATGGCTACACCTTC.

The chain is built from TRBV23-1 and TRBJ1-2, with TRBD1 matching 7 bases. TRBV23-1 falls under the ORF class, with uncertain function. After removal of 4 bases from V and 4 bases from J, the junction contained 12 bases not matched to a gene. The CDR3 contains 16 residues. As DNA, the CDR3 is TGCGCCAGCAGTCCGCCCGACAGGGCCACCTTCTATGGCTACACCTTC. It yields the protein CASSPPDRATFYGYTF.

V usage is TRBV6-5 and J usage is TRBJ1-5; D gene uncertain. The ends were cut back, 2 bases at V and 8 bases at J, with 7 bases in the middle. CDR3 length: 12 amino acids. CDR1 and CDR2 from the germline V gene are MNHEY and SVGAGI. The CDR3 DNA reads as TGTGCCAGCAGTTACATCGGTGAGCCCCAGCATTTT. Translated: CASSYIGEPQHF.

The V and J genes are TRBV15 and TRBJ2-3; 7 bases match TRBD2. Germline CDR1 and CDR2: LNHNV and YYDKDF (reference sequence). The V gene end was trimmed by 0 bases and the J gene end by 4 bases; junction bases not matched to a gene: 10. CDR3 length equals 17 residues. The CDR3 loop reads CATSRDRGEFLADTQYF. The CDR3 DNA reads as TGTGCCACCAGCAGAGATCGGGGGGAGTTTTTGGCAGATACGCAGTATTTT.

The rearrangement links TRBV2 to TRBJ2-7, with D possibly matching TRBD1 (6 bases). The CDR3 has 13 amino acids. Trimming left V 4 bases short and J 6 bases short, with 13 bases between. Germline lookup yields CDR1 SNHLY and CDR2 FYNNEI. The CDR3 sequence is CASSAQGIGEQYF. CDR3 sequence (DNA): TGTGCCAGCAGTGCTCAGGGGATTGGCGAGCAGTACTTC.

V and J are TRBV19 and TRBJ1-1; D is undetermined. Trimming left V 1 base short and J 1 base short, with 10 bases between. This CDR3 has 15 residues. The germline CDR1 and CDR2 sequences are LNHDA and SQIVND (reference sequence). The DNA of the CDR3 is TGTGCCAGTAGTATAGGGGGAGGGCCGAACACTGAAGCTTTCTTT. This translates into CASSIGGGPNTEAFF.

CDR3 residues: CATSLGQSYGYTF. The CDR3 coding sequence is TGTGCCACCAGCCTAGGACAGAGTTATGGCTACACCTTC. The chain is built from TRBV15 and TRBJ1-2; D perhaps matches TRBD1 (6 bases). Germline CDR1 reads LNHNV; CDR2 reads YYDKDF (reference sequence). This CDR3 is built from 13 residues. Trimming stripped 5 bases from V and 5 bases from J, with 12 bases between.

The V call is TRBV11-2, the J call TRBJ2-7; 12 bases fit TRBD2. Looked up from germline, CDR1 is SGHAT and CDR2 is FQNNGV. The CDR3 spans 16 residues. With V trimmed by 4 bases and J by 2 bases, 6 bases remained unmatched. The CDR3 nucleotides read TGTGCCAGCAGCTCTTGGACTAGCGGGAATCCCTACGAGCAGTACTTC. It specifies CASSSWTSGNPYEQYF.

This rearrangement joins TRBV10-2 to TRBJ1-1; 8 nucleotides align to TRBD1. In germline, CDR1 is WSHSY, CDR2 SAAADI. V lost 5 bases, J lost 2 bases, and 4 bases stayed unmatched. The CDR3 is 14 amino acids. This chain's CDR3 is CASSPRGQNTEAFF. CDR3 nucleotide sequence: TGCGCCAGCAGTCCCAGGGGGCAAAACACTGAAGCTTTCTTT.

J is TRBJ1-6 and V is TRBV30; 12 bases map to TRBD1. The CDR3 loop spans 18 amino acids. Looked up from germline, CDR1 is GTSNPN and CDR2 is SVGIG (reference sequence). V dropped 1 base and J dropped 8; count of bases not matched to a gene: 12. Here the CDR3 reads CAWSGGTGGPFLYSPLHF. The CDR3 DNA follows: TGTGCCTGGAGTGGTGGGACAGGGGGCCCTTTTCTGTATTCACCCCTCCACTTT.

This clone was counted a few times. V is TRBV25-1 and J is TRBJ1-2; D is perhaps TRBD1 (5 bases). Germline CDR1 reads MGHDK; CDR2 reads SYGVNS. V was trimmed by 3 bases and J by 2 bases, leaving 10 bases between them. The CDR3 is made up of 14 amino acids. CDR3 region: CASSEGGTNYGYTF. Written as DNA, the CDR3 is TGTGCCAGCAGTGAGGGAGGGACCAACTATGGCTACACCTTC.

The rearrangement joins TRBV7-6 to TRBJ1-3, with D possibly matching TRBD1 (6 bases). The CDR3 is 13 amino acids. With 6 bases removed from V and 5 bases from J, the gap between germline ends came to 11 bases. CDR1 is SGHVS, CDR2 FNYEAQ, per germline. Here the CDR3 DNA reads TGTGCCAGCAGTACAGGGTCGAGAAACACCATATATTTT. It yields the protein CASSTGSRNTIYF.

V gene TRBV6-6 combines with J gene TRBJ1-3, with D hard to call. V lost 5 bases and J 0 bases, leaving 5 bases between the germline ends. Germline CDR1 is MNHNY and CDR2 is SVGAGI (reference sequence). The CDR3 extends over 13 amino acids. CDR3 DNA: TGTGCCAGCAGTCTAATCTCTGGAAACACCATATATTTT. It translates to CASSLISGNTIYF.

V and J are TRBV4-1 and TRBJ1-2; TRBD1 matches at 7 bases. The CDR3 totals 15 residues. V was pared by 2 bases and J by 7 bases, with 10 bases of the junction left unmatched. CDR1 and CDR2 (germline): MGHRA, YSYEKL. CDR3 amino acids: CASSQSDREGGGYTF. For the CDR3, the DNA is TGCGCCAGCAGCCAATCCGACAGGGAAGGAGGTGGCTACACCTTC.

The rearrangement links TRBV12-5 to TRBJ1-2; tentative D call: TRBD1 (5 bases). Germline CDR1 reads LGHNT; CDR2 reads FRNRAP. The germline V and J ends were trimmed by 1 base and 4 bases, with 16 bases remaining between them. The length of the CDR3 is 16 residues. DNA for the CDR3: TGTGCTAGTGGTTTGGACGGTGGGGGACTCTCCTATGGCTACACCTTC. This encodes CASGLDGGGLSYGYTF. Full variable domain (missing parts from reference TRBV12-5 and TRBJ1-2): DARVTQTPRHKVTEMGQEVTMRCQPILGHNTVFWYRQTMMQGLELLAYFRNRAPLDDSGMPKDRFSAEMPDATLATLKIQPSEPRDSAVYFCASGLDGGGLSYGYTFGSGTRLTVV.

This clone was found a few times. This sequence joins TRBV25-1 and TRBJ1-1, with a weak D call TRBD1 (5 bases). The CDR3 consists of 14 residues. Germline CDR1 MGHDK, CDR2 SYGVNS. Trimming cost V 3 bases and J 2 bases, with 10 bases left between them. The CDR3 is CASSEGGANTEAFF. CDR3 DNA sequence: TGTGCCAGCAGTGAGGGAGGGGCAAACACTGAAGCTTTCTTT.

The table lists this clone with a count of one. The V call is TRBV5-6, the J call TRBJ2-5; 8 bases fit TRBD1. Germline CDR1 is SGHDT and CDR2 is YYEEEE. The CDR3 is 18 amino acids. J lost 2 bases, V lost 0 bases, and 12 bases had no gene match. The CDR3 nucleotides read TGTGCCAGCAGCTTGGCCGCTGTTGGCAGGGGGCAACAAGAGACCCAGTACTTC. Protein: CASSLAAVGRGQQETQYF.

This clone was detected once. This chain uses TRBV11-3 with TRBJ2-3, with D possibly being TRBD2 (6 bases). Trimming cost V 4 bases and J 6 bases, with 14 bases left between them. The CDR3 contains 14 residues. The germline CDR1 and CDR2 sequences are SGHNT and YENEEA. This CDR3 reads CASSSPLAPDTQYF. CDR3 DNA sequence: TGTGCCAGCAGCTCGCCCCTAGCGCCCGATACGCAGTATTTT.

The genes are TRBV6-1 and TRBJ2-2; 11 nucleotides agree with TRBD2. The CDR3 loop spans 16 amino acids. CDR1 MNHNS and CDR2 SASEGT come from the germline V gene. Trimming took 2 bases from V and 6 from J; bases not matched to a gene: 5. The CDR3 bases are TGTGCCAGCAGTGAATATAGCGGGGGGGGTTCCGGGGAGCTGTTTTTT. It translates to CASSEYSGGGSGELFF.

V usage is TRBV2 and J usage is TRBJ2-7; 10 positions agree with TRBD2. The length of the CDR3 is 14 residues. Germline V gene data show CDR1 as SNHLY and CDR2 as FYNNEI. Unmatched junction bases numbered 5, after V lost 6 bases and J lost 3 bases. The CDR3 DNA sequence: TGTGCCAGCAGCGATAGCGGGAGGATCTACGAGCAGTACTTC. Protein: CASSDSGRIYEQYF. Variable domain in full (rest from reference TRBV2 and TRBJ2-7): EPEVTQTPSHQVTQMGQEVILRCVPISNHLYFYWYRQILGQKVEFLVSFYNNEISEKSEIFDDQFSVERPDGSNFTLKIRSTKLEDSAMYFCASSDSGRIYEQYFGPGTRLTVT.

This clone was observed once. CDR3 DNA: TGCGCCAGCAGCTCTGCGGGAGCAGGGGGCCACGAGCAGTACTTC. Translated, it gives CASSSAGAGGHEQYF. J is TRBJ2-7 and V is TRBV4-3; weak D call: TRBD1 (8 bases). Trimming took 5 bases from V and 5 from J, leaving 19 bases between them. This CDR3 spans 15 amino acids. Germline lookup yields CDR1 LGHNA and CDR2 YSLEER.